This T cell receptor beta chain stems from a study of T cells in Graves' hyperthyroidism and ophthalmopathy. This clonotype came up many times. Its antigen is undetermined. This CDR3 comprises 15 residues. Per germline, CDR1 SGHTA and CDR2 FQGNSA. V was clipped by 7 bases and J by 4 bases, with 17 bases between them. Researchers took RNA transcripts and amplified the TCR beta CDR3 regions from them. Using the HTBI primer set, a first-round RT-PCR was run on the TCR CDR3. TCRdb re-analysed the multiplex PCR reads in MiXCR, keeping a single row per CDR3 protein. The data contain roughly 100,000 distinct CDR3 sequences, roughly 47% of them seen just once; the ten biggest clones take up 26%. Cells are PBMCs isolated from 9 to 10 ml of fresh blood. Broader study findings: Appearing also in blood were most of the thyroid clonotypes expanded above 0.001. Ophthalmopathy, which appeared later, was predicted by the model a median about 5.9 months before onset. Ophthalmopathy and stable hyperthyroidism were separated by a 13 V-J model.

The chain uses TRBV7-2 and TRBJ1-5; no definite D call. The TCR was taken from a middle-aged man with Graves' hyperthyroidism. The sequencing input was blood. The CDR3 DNA is TGTGCCAGCACCCCCCGGGCTGGTTATAATCAGCCCCAGCATTTT. It codes for CASTPRAGYNQPQHF.